This T cell receptor (beta chain) is from a study of T cells in women clearing cervical HPV infection. Across the study: Cases were women with histologically confirmed HPV16-related CIN3 or worse, including a couple of invasive cancers. Study results and caveats: Controls had more TRBV6-7 (about 0.16%) than cases (about 0.11%).

In regard to this clone: The antigen remains undetermined. The sequence runs out 3 residues before the end of the CDR3; the remainder is reconstructed from the germline J gene.

CDR1 and CDR2 (germline): SEHNR, FQNEAQ (reference sequence). CDR3 length: 14 amino acids. Profiling relied on immunoSEQ multiplex PCR, and the TCRdb table lists in-frame clones only, not all of them. The table lists about 28,000 clones. Sequencing was carried out using blood buffy coat. The TCR was taken from a woman between 18 and 69 years old with a cervical HPV16 infection that either progressed to CIN3+ or cleared (not recorded which). The genes are TRBV7-9 and TRBJ2-4; 8 positions match TRBD1. CDR3 sequence: CASSEGQGLVGQYF. The CDR3 bases that were read are TGTGCCAGCAGCGAAGGACAGGGTCTGGTTGGT.